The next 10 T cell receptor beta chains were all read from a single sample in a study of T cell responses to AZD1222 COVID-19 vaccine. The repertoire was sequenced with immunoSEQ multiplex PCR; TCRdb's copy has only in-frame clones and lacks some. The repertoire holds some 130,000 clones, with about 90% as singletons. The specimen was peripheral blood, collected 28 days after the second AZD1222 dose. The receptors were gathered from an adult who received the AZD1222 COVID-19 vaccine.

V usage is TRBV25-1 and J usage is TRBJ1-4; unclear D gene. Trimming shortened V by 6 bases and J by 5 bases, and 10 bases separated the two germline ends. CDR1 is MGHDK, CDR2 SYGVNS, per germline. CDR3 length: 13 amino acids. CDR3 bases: TGTGCCAGCAGCGGATCCTGGAATGAAAAACTGTTTTTT. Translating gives CASSGSWNEKLFF.

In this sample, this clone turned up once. The CDR3 DNA reads TGTGCCAGCAGTGAAAATCAGCCCCAGCATTTT. Its protein is CASSENQPQHF. The rearrangement joins TRBV6-1 to TRBJ1-5; D unresolved. With 2 bases removed from V and 4 bases from J, the gap between germline ends came to 0 bases. Looked up from germline, CDR1 is MNHNS and CDR2 is SASEGT. The CDR3 is made up of 11 amino acids.

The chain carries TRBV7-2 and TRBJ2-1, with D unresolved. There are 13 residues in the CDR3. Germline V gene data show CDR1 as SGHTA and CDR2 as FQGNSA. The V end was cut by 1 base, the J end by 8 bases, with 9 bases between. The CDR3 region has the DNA TGTGCCAGCAGCTTAGACGGTGGCTATGAGCAGTTCTTC. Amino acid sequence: CASSLDGGYEQFF.

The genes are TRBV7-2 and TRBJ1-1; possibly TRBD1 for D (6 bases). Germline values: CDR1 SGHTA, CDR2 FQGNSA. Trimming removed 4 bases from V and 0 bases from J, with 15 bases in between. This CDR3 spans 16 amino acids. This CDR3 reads CASSSPSRGMNTEAFF. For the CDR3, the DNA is TGTGCCAGCAGCTCTCCATCCAGGGGTATGAACACTGAAGCTTTCTTT.

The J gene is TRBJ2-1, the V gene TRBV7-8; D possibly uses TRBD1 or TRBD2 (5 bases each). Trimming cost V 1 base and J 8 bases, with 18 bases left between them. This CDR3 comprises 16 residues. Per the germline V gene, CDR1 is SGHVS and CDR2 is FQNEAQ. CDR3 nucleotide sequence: TGTGCCAGCAGCTTAGGGCCCGGGGCAGGGTATCATGAGCAGTTCTTC. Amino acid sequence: CASSLGPGAGYHEQFF. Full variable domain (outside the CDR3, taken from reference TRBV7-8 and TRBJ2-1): GAGVSQSPRYKVAKRGQDVALRCDPISGHVSLFWYQQALGQGPEFLTYFQNEAQLDKSGLPSDRFFAERPEGSVSTLKIQRTQQEDSAVYLCASSLGPGAGYHEQFFGPGTRLTVL.

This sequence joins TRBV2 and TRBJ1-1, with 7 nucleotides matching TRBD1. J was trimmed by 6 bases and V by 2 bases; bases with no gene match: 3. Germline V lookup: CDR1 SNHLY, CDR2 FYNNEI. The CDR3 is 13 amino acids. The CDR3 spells CASSEPGTAEAFF. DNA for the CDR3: TGTGCCAGCAGTGAACCGGGGACAGCTGAAGCTTTCTTT.

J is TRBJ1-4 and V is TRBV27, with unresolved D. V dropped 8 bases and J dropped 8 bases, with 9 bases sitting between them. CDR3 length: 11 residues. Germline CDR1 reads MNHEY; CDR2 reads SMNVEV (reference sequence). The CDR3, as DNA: TGTGCCAGCCTTTCGGGGGAAAAACTGTTTTTT. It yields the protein CASLSGEKLFF.

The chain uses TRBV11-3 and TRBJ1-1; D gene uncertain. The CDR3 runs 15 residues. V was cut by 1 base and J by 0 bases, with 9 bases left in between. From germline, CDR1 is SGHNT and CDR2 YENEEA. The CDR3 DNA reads TGTGCCAGCAGCTTAGGAGGTGCCATGAACACTGAAGCTTTCTTT. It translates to CASSLGGAMNTEAFF. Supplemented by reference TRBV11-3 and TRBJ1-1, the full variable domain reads EAGVVQSPRYKIIEKKQPVAFWCNPISGHNTLYWYLQNLGQGPELLIRYENEEAVDDSQLPKDRFSAERLKGVDSTLKIQPAELGDSAVYLCASSLGGAMNTEAFFGQGTRLTVV.

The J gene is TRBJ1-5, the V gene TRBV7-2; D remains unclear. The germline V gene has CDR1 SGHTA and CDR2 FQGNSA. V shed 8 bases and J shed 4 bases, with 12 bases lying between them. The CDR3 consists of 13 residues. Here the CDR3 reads CASRLTVNQPQHF. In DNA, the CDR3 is TGTGCCAGCCGATTGACGGTAAATCAGCCCCAGCATTTT.

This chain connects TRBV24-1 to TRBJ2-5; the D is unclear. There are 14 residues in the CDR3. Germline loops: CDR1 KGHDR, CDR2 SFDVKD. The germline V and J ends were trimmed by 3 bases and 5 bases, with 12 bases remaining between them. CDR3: CATSDPRTAETQYF. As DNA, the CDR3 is TGTGCCACCAGTGATCCCCGGACGGCGGAGACCCAGTACTTC.